The present T cell receptor beta chain was sequenced within a study of response to subunit inactivated influenza vaccine. TCRdb recomputed calls from the RT-PCR reads with MiXCR, one row per CDR3 protein. The sample carries 500,000 to 750,000 distinct CDR3 sequences, approximately 15% recorded once. Whole-study findings and limits: Authors suggested each seasonal influenza vaccination recruits few new T cells.

The V end was cut by 1 base, the J end by 1 base, with 14 bases between. CDR1 and CDR2 from the germline V gene are MGHRA and YSYEKL. This CDR3 is built from 17 residues. With respect to this clonotype: Its antigen is still unknown.

The chain carries TRBV4-1 and TRBJ1-3; D not resolved. The sequenced sample was PBMCs from blood, obtained 11 to 12 days after vaccination. This TCR came from a man in his forties or fifties who received an inactivated influenza vaccine. The CDR3, as DNA: TGCGCCAGCAGCCAAGGGGGTGGCGGAAGTTCTGGAAACACCATATATTTT. Translated: CASSQGGGGSSGNTIYF.